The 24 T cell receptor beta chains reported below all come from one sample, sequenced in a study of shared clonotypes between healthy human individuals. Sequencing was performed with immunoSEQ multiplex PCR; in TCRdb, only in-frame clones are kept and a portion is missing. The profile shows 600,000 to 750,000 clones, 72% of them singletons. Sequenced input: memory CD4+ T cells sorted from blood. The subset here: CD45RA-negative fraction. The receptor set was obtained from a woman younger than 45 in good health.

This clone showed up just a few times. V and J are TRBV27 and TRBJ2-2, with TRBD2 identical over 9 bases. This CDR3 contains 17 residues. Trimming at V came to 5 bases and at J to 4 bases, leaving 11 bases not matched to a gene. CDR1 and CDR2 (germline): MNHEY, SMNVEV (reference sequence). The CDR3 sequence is CASSGSGTSRSTGELFF. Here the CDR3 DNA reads TGTGCCAGCAGTGGATCCGGGACTAGCAGATCCACCGGGGAGCTGTTTTTT.

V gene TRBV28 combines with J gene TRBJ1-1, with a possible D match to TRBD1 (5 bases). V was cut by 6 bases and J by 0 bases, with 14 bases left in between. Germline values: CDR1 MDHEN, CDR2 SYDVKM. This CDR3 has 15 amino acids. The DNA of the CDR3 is TGTGCCAGCAGCCCCCCTCGGGGGGTGAACACTGAAGCTTTCTTT. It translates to CASSPPRGVNTEAFF.

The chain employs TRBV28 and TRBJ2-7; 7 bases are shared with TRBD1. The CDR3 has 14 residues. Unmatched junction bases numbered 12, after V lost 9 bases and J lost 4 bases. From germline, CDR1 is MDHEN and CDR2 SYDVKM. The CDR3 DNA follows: TGTGCCAGTAGGATACAGGGGAAAGGGTACGAGCAGTACTTC. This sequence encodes CASRIQGKGYEQYF.

The CDR3 DNA is TGCGCCAGCAGCCCCGTAGCGGGGCCCTACGAGCAGTACTTC. It specifies CASSPVAGPYEQYF. The chain recombines TRBV5-1 with TRBJ2-7; TRBD2 agrees at 8 bases. CDR1 is SGHRS, CDR2 YFSETQ, per germline. V was clipped by 4 bases and J by 2 bases; unmatched bases: 5. This CDR3 contains 14 residues.

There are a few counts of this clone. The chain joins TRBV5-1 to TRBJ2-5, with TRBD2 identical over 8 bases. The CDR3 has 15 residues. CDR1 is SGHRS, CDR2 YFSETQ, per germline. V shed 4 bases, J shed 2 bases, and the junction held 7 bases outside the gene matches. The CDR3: CASSRRAGDQETQYF. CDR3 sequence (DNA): TGCGCCAGCAGCCGGCGAGCGGGAGATCAAGAGACCCAGTACTTC.

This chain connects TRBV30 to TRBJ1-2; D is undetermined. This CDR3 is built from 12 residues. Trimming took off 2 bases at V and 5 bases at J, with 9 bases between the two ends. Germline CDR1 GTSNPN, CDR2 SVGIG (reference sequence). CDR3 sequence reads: CAWSIDIYGYTF. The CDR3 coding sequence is TGTGCCTGGAGTATCGACATTTATGGCTACACCTTC. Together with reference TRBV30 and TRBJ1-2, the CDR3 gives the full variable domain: SQTIHQWPATLVQPVGSPLSLECTVEGTSNPNLYWYRQAAGRGLQLLFYSVGIGQISSEVPQNLSASRPQDRQFILSSKKLLLSDSGFYLCAWSIDIYGYTFGSGTRLTVV.

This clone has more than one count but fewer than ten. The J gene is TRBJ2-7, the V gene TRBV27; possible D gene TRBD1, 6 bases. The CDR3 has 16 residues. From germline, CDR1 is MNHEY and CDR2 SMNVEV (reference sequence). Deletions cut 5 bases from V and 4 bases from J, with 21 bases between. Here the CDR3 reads CASSPAYSGTPYEQYF. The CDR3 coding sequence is TGTGCCAGCAGTCCCGCGTATTCCGGGACACCTTACGAGCAGTACTTC.

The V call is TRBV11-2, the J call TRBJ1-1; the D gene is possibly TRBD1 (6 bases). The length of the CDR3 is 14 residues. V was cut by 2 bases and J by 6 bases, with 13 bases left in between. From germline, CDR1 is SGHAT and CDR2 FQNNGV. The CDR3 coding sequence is TGTGCCAGCAGCTTACAGGGGCTGAGCGCTGAAGCTTTCTTT. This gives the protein CASSLQGLSAEAFF.

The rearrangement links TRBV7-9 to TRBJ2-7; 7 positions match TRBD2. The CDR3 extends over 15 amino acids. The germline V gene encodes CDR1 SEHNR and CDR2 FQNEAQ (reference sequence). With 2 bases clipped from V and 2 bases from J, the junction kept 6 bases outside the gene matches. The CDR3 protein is CASSLSGLVTYEQYF. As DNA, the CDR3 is TGTGCCAGCAGCTTATCCGGACTAGTAACCTACGAGCAGTACTTC.

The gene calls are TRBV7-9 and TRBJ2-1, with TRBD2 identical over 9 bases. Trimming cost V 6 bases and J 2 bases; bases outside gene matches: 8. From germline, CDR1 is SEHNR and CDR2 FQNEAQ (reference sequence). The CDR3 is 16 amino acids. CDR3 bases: TGTGCCAGCAGTCTTAGCGGGAGATTCCCCTACAATGAGCAGTTCTTC. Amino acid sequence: CASSLSGRFPYNEQFF.

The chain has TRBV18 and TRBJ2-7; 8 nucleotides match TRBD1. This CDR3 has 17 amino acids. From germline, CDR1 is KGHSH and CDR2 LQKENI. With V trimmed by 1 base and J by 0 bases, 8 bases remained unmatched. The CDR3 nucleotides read TGTGCCAGCTCACCACTACCGGGACAGGCAGTCTCCTACGAGCAGTACTTC. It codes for CASSPLPGQAVSYEQYF.

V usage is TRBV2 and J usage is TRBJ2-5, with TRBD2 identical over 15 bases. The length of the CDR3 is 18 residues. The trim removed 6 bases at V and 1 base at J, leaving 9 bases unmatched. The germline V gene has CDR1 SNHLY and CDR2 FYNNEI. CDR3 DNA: TGTGCCAGCAGGGGGGGACTAGCGGGAGGCACCCTCCAAGAGACCCAGTACTTC. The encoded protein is CASRGGLAGGTLQETQYF.

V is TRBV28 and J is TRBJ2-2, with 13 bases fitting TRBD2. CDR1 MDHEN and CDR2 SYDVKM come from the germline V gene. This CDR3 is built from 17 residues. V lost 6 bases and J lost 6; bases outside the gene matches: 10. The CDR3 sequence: CASSRPRTSGSAGELFF. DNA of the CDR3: TGTGCCAGCAGCCGACCTCGGACTAGCGGGAGTGCCGGGGAGCTGTTTTTT.

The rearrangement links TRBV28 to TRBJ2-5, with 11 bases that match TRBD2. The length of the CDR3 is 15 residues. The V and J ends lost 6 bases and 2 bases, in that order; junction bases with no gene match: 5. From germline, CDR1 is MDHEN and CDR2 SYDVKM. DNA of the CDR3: TGTGCCAGCAGCCCTAGCGGGAGGCGGCAAGAGACCCAGTACTTC. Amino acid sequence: CASSPSGRRQETQYF.

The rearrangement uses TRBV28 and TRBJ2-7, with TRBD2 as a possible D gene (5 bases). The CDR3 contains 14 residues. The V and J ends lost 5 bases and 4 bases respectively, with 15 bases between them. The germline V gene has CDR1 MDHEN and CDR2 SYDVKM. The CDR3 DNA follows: TGTGCCAGCAGTCGACTCCTGGGAGCATACGAGCAGTACTTC. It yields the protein CASSRLLGAYEQYF.

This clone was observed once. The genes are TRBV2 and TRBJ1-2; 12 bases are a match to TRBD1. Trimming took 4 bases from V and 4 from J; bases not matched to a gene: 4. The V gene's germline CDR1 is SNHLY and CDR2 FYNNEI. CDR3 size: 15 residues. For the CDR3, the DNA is TGTGCCAGCAGTGGCCCGGGACAGGGGGCCTATGGCTACACCTTC. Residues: CASSGPGQGAYGYTF.

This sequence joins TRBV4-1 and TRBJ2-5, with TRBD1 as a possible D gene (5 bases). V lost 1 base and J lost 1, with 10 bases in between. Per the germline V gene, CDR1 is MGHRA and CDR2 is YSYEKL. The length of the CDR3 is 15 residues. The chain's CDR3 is CASSQAGNTQETQYF. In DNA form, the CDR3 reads TGCGCCAGCAGCCAAGCAGGGAACACCCAAGAGACCCAGTACTTC.

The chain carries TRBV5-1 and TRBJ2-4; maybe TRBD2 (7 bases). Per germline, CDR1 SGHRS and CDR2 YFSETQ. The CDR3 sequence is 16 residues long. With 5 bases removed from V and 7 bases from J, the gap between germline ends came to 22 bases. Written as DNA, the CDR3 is TGCGCCAGCAGTCCTTTGGCGGGGGCCGGGGATAACATTCAGTACTTC. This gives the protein CASSPLAGAGDNIQYF.

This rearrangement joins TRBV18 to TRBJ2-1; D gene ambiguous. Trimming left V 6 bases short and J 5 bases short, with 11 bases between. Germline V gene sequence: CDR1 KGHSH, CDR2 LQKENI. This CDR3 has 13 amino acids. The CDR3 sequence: CASSQRADNEQFF. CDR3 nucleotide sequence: TGTGCCAGCTCGCAACGGGCCGACAATGAGCAGTTCTTC.

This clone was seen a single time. CDR3 bases: TGTGCCGGAGGCTCATATTTAAGAGACGAGCAGTACTTC. Amino acid sequence: CAGGSYLRDEQYF. The V and J genes are TRBV7-2 and TRBJ2-7; D is perhaps TRBD2 (5 bases). The germline CDR1 and CDR2 sequences are SGHTA and FQGNSA. V lost 11 bases and J 5 bases, leaving 19 bases between the germline ends. This CDR3 has 13 amino acids.

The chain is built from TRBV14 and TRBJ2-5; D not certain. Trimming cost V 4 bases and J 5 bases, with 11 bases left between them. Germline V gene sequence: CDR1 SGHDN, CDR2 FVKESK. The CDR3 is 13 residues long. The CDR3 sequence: CASSRGLWETQYF. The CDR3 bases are TGTGCCAGCAGCCGCGGTCTTTGGGAGACCCAGTACTTC.

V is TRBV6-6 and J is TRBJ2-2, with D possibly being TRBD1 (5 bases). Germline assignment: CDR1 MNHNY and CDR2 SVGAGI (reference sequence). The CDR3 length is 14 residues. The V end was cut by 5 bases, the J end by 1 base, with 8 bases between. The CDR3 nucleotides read TGTGCCAGCAGTCCCACAGGGAACACCGGGGAGCTGTTTTTT. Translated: CASSPTGNTGELFF.

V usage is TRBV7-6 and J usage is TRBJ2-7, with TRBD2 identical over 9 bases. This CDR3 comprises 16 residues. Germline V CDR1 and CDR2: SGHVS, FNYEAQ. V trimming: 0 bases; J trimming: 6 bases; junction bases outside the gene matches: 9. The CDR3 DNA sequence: TGTGCCAGCAGCTTAGCAGCTCCAGCGGGAGGATCCGAGCAGTACTTC. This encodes CASSLAAPAGGSEQYF.

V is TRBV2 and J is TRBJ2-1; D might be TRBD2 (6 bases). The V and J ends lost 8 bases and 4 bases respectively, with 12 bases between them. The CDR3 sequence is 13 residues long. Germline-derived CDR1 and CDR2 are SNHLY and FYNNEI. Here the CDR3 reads CASRVGSYNEQFF. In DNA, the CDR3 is TGTGCCAGCCGAGTCGGGAGTTACAATGAGCAGTTCTTC.